This T cell receptor (beta chain) comes out of a study of spatial heterogeneity in lung cancer. The time point is: sample taken at primary tumor resection. The presence of a unique molecular identifier marked each TCR cDNA molecule. TCRdb recomputed calls from the 5' RACE reads with MiXCR, one row per CDR3 protein. Altogether 20,000 or so distinct CDR3 sequences are present, about 7.5% being singletons, with the ten largest covering roughly 25%. The J segment lost 2 bases and the V segment lost 5 bases, leaving 7 bases of the junction unmatched. Germline-derived CDR1 and CDR2 are SGHRS and YFSETQ. This CDR3 has 16 amino acids. As to this clonotype: Its antigen is undetermined.

General observations from the study: Tracking of tumor mutation counts was seen in expanded intratumoral alpha and beta TCR counts.

Sequencing used lung tumor tissue, obtained at surgery. The source of this sequence is a male donor with early-stage non-small cell lung cancer. The chain recombines TRBV5-1 with TRBJ2-1; TRBD1 matches 10 bases. Here the CDR3 DNA reads TGCGCCAGCAGTTTAGCCGGGACAGGGGCCTACAATGAGCAGTTCTTC. Translated, it gives CASSLAGTGAYNEQFF.